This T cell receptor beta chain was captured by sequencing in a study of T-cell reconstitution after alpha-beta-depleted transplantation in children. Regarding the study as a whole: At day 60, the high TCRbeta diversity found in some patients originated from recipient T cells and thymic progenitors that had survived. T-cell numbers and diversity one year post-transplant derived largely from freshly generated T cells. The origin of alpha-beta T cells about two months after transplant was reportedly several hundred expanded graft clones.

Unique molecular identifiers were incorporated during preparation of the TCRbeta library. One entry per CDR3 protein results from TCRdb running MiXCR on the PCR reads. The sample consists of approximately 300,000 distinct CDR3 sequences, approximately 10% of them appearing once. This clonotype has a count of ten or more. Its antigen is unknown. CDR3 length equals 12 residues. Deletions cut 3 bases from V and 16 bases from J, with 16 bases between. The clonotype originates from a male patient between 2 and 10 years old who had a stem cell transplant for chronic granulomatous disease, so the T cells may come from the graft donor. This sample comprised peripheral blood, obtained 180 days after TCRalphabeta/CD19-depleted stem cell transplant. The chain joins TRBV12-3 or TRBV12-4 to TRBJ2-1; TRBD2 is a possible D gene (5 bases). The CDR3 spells CASSFFLAWSFF. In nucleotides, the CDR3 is TGTGCCAGCAGTTTCTTCCTAGCCTGGAGCTTCTTC.